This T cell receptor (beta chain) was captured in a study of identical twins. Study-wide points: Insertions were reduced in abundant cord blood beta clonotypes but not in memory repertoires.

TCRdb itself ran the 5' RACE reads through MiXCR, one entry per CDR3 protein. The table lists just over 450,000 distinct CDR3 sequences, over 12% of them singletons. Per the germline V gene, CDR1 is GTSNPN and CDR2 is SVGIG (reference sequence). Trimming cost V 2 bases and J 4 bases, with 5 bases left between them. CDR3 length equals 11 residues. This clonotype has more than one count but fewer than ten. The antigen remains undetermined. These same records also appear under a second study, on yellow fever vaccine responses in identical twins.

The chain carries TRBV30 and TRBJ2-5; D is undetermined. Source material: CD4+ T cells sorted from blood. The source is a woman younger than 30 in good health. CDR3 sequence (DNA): TGTGCCTGGAGTCAAGGAGAGACCCAGTACTTC. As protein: CAWSQGETQYF.